The 30 T cell receptor beta chains below were found in one sample sequenced in a study of CD8 T cells in ankylosing spondylitis. TCRdb re-called the 5' RACE reads with MiXCR, one entry per CDR3 protein. Seen here are about 240,000 distinct CDR3 sequences, around 9.2% observed once, and the top ten hold approximately 7%. Input material: blood, either unsorted or a sorted T cell fraction (not recorded which). These receptors originate from a male donor with ankylosing spondylitis or in good health (not recorded which).

The gene calls are TRBV19 and TRBJ1-3, with 7 bases matching TRBD1. This CDR3 comprises 17 residues. Germline loops: CDR1 LNHDA, CDR2 SQIVND (reference sequence). After removal of 2 bases from V and 0 bases from J, the junction contained 7 bases not matched to a gene. In DNA, the CDR3 is TGTGCCAGTAGTATAACCCCGACAGGGTCCTCTGGAAACACCATATATTTT. This codes for CASSITPTGSSGNTIYF.

In this sample, this clonotype turned up many times. V and J are TRBV11-1 and TRBJ2-3; D unresolved. The CDR3 length is 11 residues. Trimming took off 0 bases at V and 8 bases at J, with 3 bases between the two ends. Germline V gene data show CDR1 as SGHAT and CDR2 as FQDESV (reference sequence). CDR3 amino acids: CASSLAGTQYF. The CDR3 coding sequence is TGTGCCAGCAGCTTAGCCGGTACGCAGTATTTT.

This clonotype was detected ten times or more. The V gene is TRBV20-1, the J gene TRBJ2-3, with 8 bases aligning to TRBD2. V was clipped by 4 bases and J by 4 bases; unmatched bases: 7. This CDR3 spans 14 amino acids. Per the germline V gene, CDR1 is DFQATT and CDR2 is SNEGSKA (reference sequence). CDR3 region: CSAISGSISDTQYF. Here the CDR3 DNA reads TGCAGTGCTATAAGCGGGAGTATCTCAGATACGCAGTATTTT.

This clonotype was detected many times. The chain carries TRBV29-1 and TRBJ1-1, with D unclear. The CDR3 length is 14 residues. Germline CDR1 SQVTM, CDR2 ANQGSEA. V lost 7 bases and J 10 bases, leaving 25 bases between the germline ends. CDR3 sequence: CSAYAESRNKGAFF. CDR3 nucleotide sequence: TGCAGCGCCTACGCTGAAAGCCGGAACAAGGGAGCTTTCTTT. The complete variable domain, with remaining parts taken from reference TRBV29-1 and TRBJ1-1, reads SAVISQKPSRDICQRGTSLTIQCQVDSQVTMMFWYRQQPGQSLTLIATANQGSEATYESGFVIDKFPISRPNLTFSTLTVSNMSPEDSSIYLCSAYAESRNKGAFFGQGTRLTVV.

This clonotype was observed at least ten times. The rearrangement uses TRBV7-2 and TRBJ2-7; D call uncertain. CDR3 length equals 14 residues. With 1 base removed from V and 3 bases from J, the gap between germline ends came to 10 bases. Germline CDR1 reads SGHTA; CDR2 reads FQGNSA. CDR3 DNA: TGTGCCAGCAGCTTAGGGATAGTAGACTACGAGCAGTACTTC. This codes for CASSLGIVDYEQYF.

This clonotype was picked up many times. The chain has TRBV13 and TRBJ2-4; 7 positions agree with TRBD2. This CDR3 comprises 15 residues. Unmatched junction bases numbered 7, after V lost 4 bases and J lost 4 bases. Germline values: CDR1 PRHDT, CDR2 FYEKMQ (reference sequence). CDR3 sequence: CASSSEGGPKNIQYF. The CDR3 bases are TGTGCCAGCAGCTCCGAGGGAGGGCCTAAAAACATTCAGTACTTC. Complete variable domain (other parts from reference TRBV13 and TRBJ2-4): AAGVIQSPRHLIKEKRETATLKCYPIPRHDTVYWYQQGPGQDPQFLISFYEKMQSDKGSIPDRFSAQQFSDYHSELNMSSLELGDSALYFCASSSEGGPKNIQYFGAGTRLSVL.

In this sample, this clonotype turned up many times. V is TRBV12-3 or TRBV12-4 and J is TRBJ1-6, with D maybe TRBD1 (6 bases). V dropped 1 base and J dropped 8 bases, with 12 bases sitting between them. The CDR3 contains 15 residues. The CDR3 DNA sequence: TGTGCCAGCAGTTTAGTGGCAGGGGTGTATTCACCCCTCCACTTT. As protein: CASSLVAGVYSPLHF.

In its sample, this clonotype was seen a few times. The chain couples TRBV5-6 to TRBJ2-1; 7 bases line up with TRBD1. V gave up 1 base and J gave up 3 bases; unmatched junction bases: 10. The CDR3 runs 17 residues. Germline CDR1 and CDR2: SGHDT and YYEEEE. CDR3 DNA: TGTGCCAGCAGCTTGAAATCGTGGGACAGCTACTACAATGAGCAGTTCTTC. It encodes CASSLKSWDSYYNEQFF.

The V and J genes are TRBV15 and TRBJ1-1, with TRBD1 matching 7 bases. The CDR3 is 14 residues long. V trimming: 5 bases; J trimming: 4 bases; junction bases outside the gene matches: 7. From germline, CDR1 is LNHNV and CDR2 YYDKDF (reference sequence). CDR3 region: CATSYRQGSTEAFF. CDR3 sequence (DNA): TGTGCCACCAGCTATAGACAGGGAAGCACTGAAGCTTTCTTT.

There are many counts of this clonotype. The chain recombines TRBV12-3 or TRBV12-4 with TRBJ2-5, with D hard to call. V shed 0 bases and J shed 0 bases, with 2 bases lying between them. There are 13 residues in the CDR3. The CDR3 DNA sequence: TGTGCCAGCAGTTTAGCGTACCAAGAGACCCAGTACTTC. It translates to CASSLAYQETQYF.

CDR3 in amino acids: CASSLELAGGSSYNEQFF. The CDR3 DNA sequence: TGTGCCAGCAGCTTAGAACTAGCGGGGGGGAGCTCCTACAATGAGCAGTTCTTC. The chain links TRBV11-2 to TRBJ2-1, with 13 nucleotides matching TRBD2. Per germline, CDR1 SGHAT and CDR2 FQNNGV. Germline trimming cut 0 bases from V and 0 bases from J; bases unmatched to any gene: 2. The CDR3 has 18 residues.

V and J are TRBV20-1 and TRBJ2-3, with 10 bases that match TRBD2. Trimming took 5 bases from V and 4 from J; bases not matched to a gene: 9. In germline, CDR1 is DFQATT, CDR2 SNEGSKA (reference sequence). This CDR3 comprises 15 residues. The CDR3 region is CSAPEREGRADTQYF. The DNA for the CDR3 is TGCAGTGCTCCGGAGCGGGAGGGCCGGGCAGATACGCAGTATTTT.

This clonotype appeared many times. The rearrangement links TRBV20-1 to TRBJ1-1; no reliable D call. The V end was cut by 0 bases, the J end by 8 bases, with 22 bases between. The CDR3 consists of 16 residues. Germline loops: CDR1 DFQATT, CDR2 SNEGSKA (reference sequence). The CDR3 DNA is TGCAGTGCTAGAGATACGGGAGATTTCCAGAACAGAGAAGCTTTCTTT. Protein sequence: CSARDTGDFQNREAFF.

V usage is TRBV7-2 and J usage is TRBJ2-5, with 7 bases that match TRBD1. CDR1 is SGHTA, CDR2 FQGNSA, per germline. J gave up 5 bases and V 5 bases, and 8 bases lay outside the gene matches. The CDR3 spans 14 residues. This CDR3 reads CASSHRTGRETQYF. The CDR3 nucleotides read TGTGCCAGCAGCCATAGGACAGGCAGGGAGACCCAGTACTTC.

This clonotype appeared a few times. The chain couples TRBV7-9 to TRBJ2-3; D tentatively fits TRBD1 or TRBD2 (6 bases each). The CDR3 length is 16 residues. V was clipped by 5 bases and J by 4 bases, with 19 bases between them. CDR1 SEHNR and CDR2 FQNEAQ come from the germline V gene (reference sequence). The CDR3 spells CASSPRQAREADTQYF. The CDR3 region has the DNA TGTGCCAGCAGCCCCAGACAGGCCAGGGAGGCAGATACGCAGTATTTT.

The rearrangement uses TRBV20-1 and TRBJ1-1; TRBD1 is a possible D gene (6 bases). Between the trimmed V and J ends, which lost 3 bases and 1 base, there was a span of 18 bases. CDR1 and CDR2 (germline): DFQATT, SNEGSKA (reference sequence). The CDR3 has 16 residues. The DNA for the CDR3 is TGCAGTGCTAGCCTCAGGGGAGTGTTTGGGAACACTGAAGCTTTCTTT. Translated: CSASLRGVFGNTEAFF.

J is TRBJ2-7 and V is TRBV4-3; 8 nucleotides align to TRBD1. Per germline, CDR1 LGHNA and CDR2 YSLEER. The junction had 9 bases not matched to a gene; V was cut back by 0 bases and J by 5 bases. The CDR3 covers 16 residues. The CDR3 sequence: CASSQDIWQGADEQYF. CDR3 in DNA: TGCGCCAGCAGCCAAGATATATGGCAGGGGGCGGACGAGCAGTACTTC.

This clonotype was recorded many times. The chain uses TRBV27 and TRBJ2-7, with 7 bases lining up with TRBD1. V trimming: 5 bases; J trimming: 2 bases; junction bases outside the gene matches: 9. CDR1 MNHEY and CDR2 SMNVEV come from the germline V gene (reference sequence). This CDR3 comprises 15 residues. CDR3 nucleotide sequence: TGTGCCAGCAGTCTACCAGGGGGTTCGCCCTACGAGCAGTACTTC. Translation gives CASSLPGGSPYEQYF.

This clonotype was counted many times. Here the CDR3 reads CSARDPKGANYEQYF. In DNA form, the CDR3 reads TGCAGTGCTAGAGATCCCAAAGGGGCCAACTACGAGCAGTACTTC. The chain carries TRBV20-1 and TRBJ2-7; D is perhaps TRBD1 (5 bases). V lost 0 bases, J lost 3 bases, and 15 bases lay in between. The CDR3 is 15 amino acids. From germline, CDR1 is DFQATT and CDR2 SNEGSKA (reference sequence).

This clonotype was seen at least ten times. This chain links TRBV7-3 with TRBJ2-1, with D unresolved. The CDR3 has 17 amino acids. Looked up from germline, CDR1 is SGHTA and CDR2 is FQGTGA. V was trimmed by 1 base and J by 4 bases, leaving 17 bases between them. The CDR3 sequence: CASSLKGVRTSYNEQFF. Written as DNA, the CDR3 is TGTGCCAGCAGCTTAAAGGGTGTTAGGACGTCTTACAATGAGCAGTTCTTC. The whole variable domain, filled in from reference TRBV7-3 and TRBJ2-1, reads GAGVSQTPSNKVTEKGKYVELRCDPISGHTALYWYRQSLGQGPEFLIYFQGTGAADDSGLPNDRFFAVRPEGSVSTLKIQRTERGDSAVYLCASSLKGVRTSYNEQFFGPGTRLTVL.

By its share, this clonotype is medium-sized (0.01 to 0.1%). The chain employs TRBV12-3 or TRBV12-4 and TRBJ2-7; D remains ambiguous. This CDR3 is 12 amino acids long. V was pared by 5 bases and J by 4 bases, with 9 bases between. The CDR3, as DNA: TGTGCCAGCAGTCCCTCCCTTTACGAGCAGTACTTC. The encoded protein is CASSPSLYEQYF.

Many counts were recorded for this clonotype. CDR3 sequence (DNA): TGTGCCAGCAGTTTACTATCCGGGAGGGACGACCGATACTTC. It yields the protein CASSLLSGRDDRYF. V usage is TRBV12-3 or TRBV12-4 and J usage is TRBJ2-7, with 8 bases lining up with TRBD2. This CDR3 has 14 residues. The V segment lost 2 bases and the J segment 13 bases; nucleotides outside the gene matches: 13.

At least ten counts were recorded for this clonotype. The V and J genes are TRBV7-2 and TRBJ2-1; maybe TRBD2 (6 bases). The CDR3 length is 15 residues. Trimming pared 1 base from V and 3 bases from J, leaving 10 bases between. Germline CDR1 is SGHTA and CDR2 is FQGNSA. The CDR3 loop reads CASSLVAVGYNEQFF. Written as DNA, the CDR3 is TGTGCCAGCAGCTTAGTAGCGGTAGGCTACAATGAGCAGTTCTTC.

This clonotype has a count of ten or more. J is TRBJ2-2 and V is TRBV5-1, with D perhaps matching TRBD1 (5 bases). Per germline, CDR1 SGHRS and CDR2 YFSETQ. V lost 0 bases to trimming and J lost 8 bases, with 11 bases between them. The CDR3 sequence is 14 residues long. The CDR3 DNA sequence: TGCGCCAGCAGCTTGGAAAGGGGTCCAGGGGAGCTGTTTTTT. The encoded protein is CASSLERGPGELFF.

This clonotype occurred many times. V is TRBV5-6 and J is TRBJ1-5; a weak D match, TRBD1 (5 bases). This CDR3 spans 15 amino acids. Germline assignment: CDR1 SGHDT and CDR2 YYEEEE. The ends were cut back, 3 bases at V and 0 bases at J, with 10 bases in the middle. As DNA, the CDR3 is TGTGCCAGCAGCTCGGGGACGTATAGCAATCAGCCCCAGCATTTT. It specifies CASSSGTYSNQPQHF.

The chain carries TRBV5-5 and TRBJ2-7; 9 bases are a match to TRBD2. Germline values: CDR1 SGHKS, CDR2 YYEKEE (reference sequence). The CDR3 has 15 amino acids. The V gene end was trimmed by 0 bases and the J gene end by 3 bases; junction bases not matched to a gene: 4. As DNA, the CDR3 is TGTGCCAGCAGCTTGGTAGCGGGAGATCTCTACGAGCAGTACTTC. This codes for CASSLVAGDLYEQYF.

This clonotype was observed many times. The genes are TRBV7-9 and TRBJ2-1, with D possibly TRBD2 on 6 matching bases. The CDR3 totals 15 residues. The germline CDR1 and CDR2 sequences are SEHNR and FQNEAQ (reference sequence). V gave up 8 bases and J gave up 5 bases, with 19 bases separating them. This CDR3 is CASSLLREHHNEQFF. In nucleotides, the CDR3 is TGTGCCAGCTCCTTACTCCGGGAGCACCACAATGAGCAGTTCTTC. Full variable domain (rest looked up from reference TRBV7-9 and TRBJ2-1): DTGVSQNPRHKITKRGQNVTFRCDPISEHNRLYWYRQTLGQGPEFLTYFQNEAQLEKSRLLSDRFSAERPKGSFSTLEIQRTEQGDSAMYLCASSLLREHHNEQFFGPGTRLTVL.

At least ten counts were recorded for this clonotype. The CDR3 reads CASSRPGERYEQYF. In DNA form, the CDR3 reads TGTGCCAGCAGCAGGCCAGGGGAACGTTACGAGCAGTACTTC. This chain joins TRBV7-2 and TRBJ2-7; maybe TRBD1 (6 bases). Germline assignment: CDR1 SGHTA and CDR2 FQGNSA. The CDR3 extends over 14 amino acids. Deletions cut 5 bases from V and 4 bases from J, with 15 bases between.

This clonotype was counted many times. V and J are TRBV15 and TRBJ1-3; D is uncertain. V was clipped by 1 base and J by 0 bases, with 7 bases between them. There are 15 residues in the CDR3. CDR1 and CDR2 (germline): LNHNV, YYDKDF (reference sequence). The CDR3 reads CATSRGTSSGNTIYF. The CDR3, as DNA: TGTGCCACCAGCAGAGGAACGAGCTCTGGAAACACCATATATTTT.

A remark on this clonotype: This may be a read error, as it is one base from a much larger clone. Because the CDR3's place on the DNA is in doubt, the DNA is left out and the CDR3 is given as listed by TCRdb. This chain joins TRBV30 and TRBJ2-7; the D call TRBD1 from the table was never checked on the DNA. Inclusive of both ends, the CDR3 amounts to 13 amino acids. The germline V gene has CDR1 GTSNPN and CDR2 SVGIG (reference sequence). CDR3 amino acids: CAWARGTGFEKYF.